Presented here are 32 T cell receptor beta chains from one specimen sequenced in a study of blood T cell repertoires in COVID-19. Some clones are missing from TCRdb's copy, which holds only in-frame ones; the method was immunoSEQ multiplex PCR. The data hold 150,000 to 200,000 clones, with more than 75% observed a single time. What was sequenced was peripheral blood. The receptors were sampled from a woman between 65 and 79 years old with acute or convalescent COVID-19.

The chain links TRBV21-1 to TRBJ1-1; the table's TRBD1 call for D was not verified on the DNA. TRBV21-1 is a pseudogene segment. This CDR3 contains 22 residues. The CDR3 DNA reads TGTGCCAGCAGCCCGCATAAGGGAAGACAGGGAAAGTTCACCGGGAGCTCCACTGAAGCTTTCTTT. Protein product: CASSPHKGRQGKFTGSSTEAFF.

Concerning this clone itself: This sample includes further DNA sequences coding for the same CDR3. V is TRBV3-1 (or the pseudogene TRBV3-2) and J is TRBJ1-6; D unclear. The CDR3 contains 13 residues. CDR1 is LGHDT and CDR2 is YNNKEL in the germline V gene (reference sequence). Between the trimmed V and J ends, which lost 1 base and 7 bases, there was a span of 5 bases. The DNA for the CDR3 is TGTGCCAGCAGCCAAGCCGGGAATTCACCCCTCCACTTT. Amino acids: CASSQAGNSPLHF.

This chain connects TRBV6-6 to TRBJ1-5; no clear D gene. Trimming took off 7 bases at V and 2 bases at J, with 15 bases between the two ends. Germline V gene data show CDR1 as MNHNY and CDR2 as SVGAGI (reference sequence). The CDR3 is 15 amino acids. CDR3 amino acids: CASKRRTSGNQPQHF. CDR3 bases: TGTGCCAGCAAGCGAAGGACTTCGGGCAATCAGCCCCAGCATTTT.

The V call is TRBV7-2, the J call TRBJ1-1, with TRBD1 matching 7 bases. Germline V lookup: CDR1 SGHTA, CDR2 FQGNSA. With 3 bases clipped from V and 1 base from J, the junction kept 2 bases outside the gene matches. This CDR3 has 14 amino acids. The CDR3 reads CASSFRGSNTEAFF. Written as DNA, the CDR3 is TGTGCCAGCAGCTTCAGGGGGTCGAACACTGAAGCTTTCTTT. Full variable domain (rest looked up from reference TRBV7-2 and TRBJ1-1): GAGVSQSPSNKVTEKGKDVELRCDPISGHTALYWYRQSLGQGLEFLIYFQGNSAPDKSGLPSDRFSAERTGGSVSTLTIQRTQQEDSAVYLCASSFRGSNTEAFFGQGTRLTVV.

The J gene is TRBJ1-2, the V gene TRBV7-2; D is ambiguous. V was clipped by 1 base and J by 2 bases, with 5 bases between them. Germline V gene sequence: CDR1 SGHTA, CDR2 FQGNSA. This CDR3 comprises 13 residues. The CDR3 nucleotides are TGTGCCAGCAGCTTAGACAACAACTATGGCTACACCTTC. Translating it yields CASSLDNNYGYTF.

The chain has TRBV2 and TRBJ1-6; the D is unclear. This CDR3 has 15 amino acids. V lost 6 bases and J lost 3, with 12 bases in between. In germline, CDR1 is SNHLY, CDR2 FYNNEI. CDR3 region: CASRVGVSYNSPLHF. The CDR3 bases are TGTGCCAGCAGGGTCGGAGTCAGCTATAATTCACCCCTCCACTTT.

The rearrangement joins TRBV27 to TRBJ1-2; 7 bases align to TRBD1. From germline, CDR1 is MNHEY and CDR2 SMNVEV (reference sequence). The CDR3 consists of 15 residues. V lost 8 bases, J lost 0 bases, and 9 bases stayed unmatched. The CDR3 spells CASGQTGSANYGYTF. The CDR3 DNA is TGTGCCAGCGGCCAGACAGGGTCGGCTAACTATGGCTACACCTTC.

V and J are TRBV4-2 and TRBJ2-7, with a tentative D call TRBD2 (7 bases). Deletions cut 2 bases from V and 6 bases from J, with 17 bases between. The germline gives CDR1 LGHNA, CDR2 YNFKEQ. The CDR3 totals 15 residues. The DNA for the CDR3 is TGTGCCAGCAGCCAACGGGATCAGGGAGGGGGCGAGCAGTACTTC. This gives the protein CASSQRDQGGGEQYF.

This clone has a handful of counts. This chain uses TRBV10-3 with TRBJ2-7, with D maybe TRBD2 (5 bases). CDR3 length: 14 amino acids. V lost 3 bases, J lost 2 bases, and 11 bases lay in between. CDR1 is ENHRY and CDR2 is SYGVKD in the germline V gene. The chain's CDR3 is CAISDRTGTYEQYF. CDR3 nucleotides: TGTGCCATCAGTGATAGGACGGGAACCTACGAGCAGTACTTC.

This rearrangement joins TRBV11-2 to TRBJ2-1; D remains unclear. The CDR3 contains 13 residues. In germline, CDR1 is SGHAT, CDR2 FQNNGV. V was shortened by 1 base and J by 3 bases, with 4 bases between the two germline ends. In DNA form, the CDR3 reads TGTGCCAGCAGCTTAGGCGGCTACAATGAGCAGTTCTTC. This codes for CASSLGGYNEQFF.

The rearrangement links TRBV6-5 to TRBJ1-5, with 11 bases aligning to TRBD1. Germline-derived CDR1 and CDR2 are MNHEY and SVGAGI. J gave up 6 bases and V 7 bases, and 8 bases lay outside the gene matches. The length of the CDR3 is 15 residues. In nucleotides, the CDR3 is TGTGCCAGCAACCCCGGGACAGGGGGTGCTCAGCCCCAGCATTTT. Protein sequence: CASNPGTGGAQPQHF.

The CDR3 region has the DNA TGTGCCAGCAGCGTAGGGTTCTATAGCAATCAGCCCCAGCATTTT. This gives the protein CASSVGFYSNQPQHF. The rearrangement uses TRBV9 and TRBJ1-5; D is uncertain. CDR1 and CDR2 (germline): SGDLS, YYNGEE. Trimming shortened V by 0 bases and J by 0 bases, and 7 bases separated the two germline ends. CDR3 size: 15 residues.

V is TRBV11-2 and J is TRBJ2-2, with 11 bases matching TRBD2. Trimming took 5 bases from V and 7 from J; bases not matched to a gene: 9. Germline V gives CDR1 SGHAT, CDR2 FQNNGV. The CDR3 sequence is 16 residues long. The CDR3 DNA sequence: TGTGCCAGCAGCAATTTAGCGGGGGGGCCTTACGGGGAGCTGTTTTTT. Amino acid sequence: CASSNLAGGPYGELFF.

The V call is TRBV4-3, the J call TRBJ1-2, with D possibly being TRBD1 (6 bases). CDR1 and CDR2 (germline): LGHNA, YSLEER. The CDR3 contains 15 residues. Trimming stripped 0 bases from V and 3 bases from J, with 11 bases between. CDR3 sequence reads: CASSQDRQAHYGYTF. The CDR3, as DNA: TGCGCCAGCAGCCAAGATCGACAGGCGCACTATGGCTACACCTTC.

This CDR3 is CASEGQLNTGELFF. Written as DNA, the CDR3 is TGTGCCAGTGAGGGACAGCTGAACACCGGGGAGCTGTTTTTT. This chain links TRBV19 with TRBJ2-2; 7 bases are a match to TRBD1. Germline V gene lookup returns CDR1 LNHDA and CDR2 SQIVND (reference sequence). With 8 bases clipped from V and 1 base from J, the junction kept 4 bases outside the gene matches. This CDR3 region has 14 residues.

V usage is TRBV24-1 and J usage is TRBJ2-5; D is possibly TRBD1 (5 bases). This CDR3 contains 13 residues. Between the trimmed V and J ends, which lost 6 bases and 3 bases, there was a span of 10 bases. Germline V gene sequence: CDR1 KGHDR, CDR2 SFDVKD. Here the CDR3 reads CATSSRDKETQYF. CDR3 DNA sequence: TGTGCCACCAGTAGCAGGGATAAAGAGACCCAGTACTTC.

CDR3 sequence reads: CASTHLRDRAYEQYF. CDR3 in DNA: TGTGCCAGCACCCACTTGAGGGACAGGGCCTACGAGCAGTACTTC. V gene TRBV28 combines with J gene TRBJ2-7; 9 bases match TRBD1. V gave up 7 bases and J gave up 2 bases; unmatched junction bases: 9. This CDR3 is built from 15 residues. CDR1 MDHEN and CDR2 SYDVKM come from the germline V gene.

This clone was seen only once. The V call is TRBV10-3, the J call TRBJ2-3; 8 bases are shared with TRBD1. This CDR3 spans 14 amino acids. V shed 10 bases, J shed 3 bases, and the junction held 9 bases outside the gene matches. CDR1 is ENHRY, CDR2 SYGVKD, per germline. CDR3: CATKDRAVTDTQYF. CDR3 nucleotides: TGTGCCACCAAGGACAGGGCGGTGACAGATACGCAGTATTTT.

This sequence joins TRBV5-6 and TRBJ1-2; TRBD1 matches 7 bases. CDR3 length: 16 residues. V dropped 8 bases and J dropped 4; count of bases not matched to a gene: 17. Per germline, CDR1 SGHDT and CDR2 YYEEEE. CDR3 coding DNA: TGTGCCAGTCCGCCGGGACAGTCAACATTACCCTATGGCTACACCTTC. Translation gives CASPPGQSTLPYGYTF.

The gene calls are TRBV18 and TRBJ1-1, with 7 bases identical to TRBD1. Trimming removed 3 bases from V and 3 bases from J; junction bases left unmatched: 13. Germline CDR1 is KGHSH and CDR2 is LQKENI. The CDR3 is 17 residues long. In DNA form, the CDR3 reads TGTGCCAGCTCACCCCTTTTAGGGGGCTGGGGGGACACTGAAGCTTTCTTT. Translating it yields CASSPLLGGWGDTEAFF.

The rearrangement uses TRBV20-1 and TRBJ1-1, with 12 nucleotides matching TRBD1. CDR3 length: 14 residues. V lost 3 bases and J lost 11; bases outside the gene matches: 10. Germline V lookup: CDR1 DFQATT, CDR2 SNEGSKA (reference sequence). CDR3 nucleotide sequence: TGCAGTGCTAGTCGGGGACAGGGGGCCCCTGGGGCTTTCTTT. This translates into CSASRGQGAPGAFF.

This clone was counted a few times. The chain has TRBV5-1 and TRBJ1-6, with a possible D match to TRBD1 (5 bases). V shed 5 bases and J shed 4 bases, with 10 bases lying between them. The CDR3 sequence is 14 residues long. Looked up from germline, CDR1 is SGHRS and CDR2 is YFSETQ. CDR3 in DNA: TGCGCCAGCAGTGACAGCCGGTATAATTCACCCCTCCACTTT. Residues: CASSDSRYNSPLHF.

The J gene is TRBJ1-1, the V gene TRBV19; weak D call: TRBD1 (5 bases). This CDR3 region has 16 residues. V lost 6 bases to trimming and J lost 1 base, with 18 bases between them. Germline loops: CDR1 LNHDA, CDR2 SQIVND (reference sequence). The CDR3, as DNA: TGTGCCAGTAGGTCAACTACAGGCCTTAAGAACACTGAAGCTTTCTTT. Translating it yields CASRSTTGLKNTEAFF.

This chain connects TRBV2 to TRBJ1-4; 8 nucleotides match TRBD1. Trimming cost V 8 bases and J 7 bases; bases outside gene matches: 6. This CDR3 is 13 amino acids long. From germline, CDR1 is SNHLY and CDR2 FYNNEI. CDR3 coding DNA: TGTGCCAGCGCGGGGACAGGTGGTGAAAAACTGTTTTTT. Its protein product is CASAGTGGEKLFF.

This chain connects TRBV28 to TRBJ2-1, with a possible D match to TRBD2 (5 bases). The CDR3 spans 14 residues. V was clipped by 3 bases and J by 3 bases, with 9 bases between them. The germline V gene has CDR1 MDHEN and CDR2 SYDVKM. This CDR3 is CASSFTGVYNEQFF. The CDR3, as DNA: TGTGCCAGCAGTTTCACCGGGGTCTACAATGAGCAGTTCTTC.

The V gene is TRBV5-1, the J gene TRBJ1-1, with no clear D. Germline CDR1 SGHRS, CDR2 YFSETQ. The CDR3 covers 13 residues. Deletions cut 4 bases from V and 0 bases from J, with 7 bases between. The CDR3 region has the DNA TGCGCCAGCAGCGAGCTTATGAACACTGAAGCTTTCTTT. Translation: CASSELMNTEAFF.

V usage is TRBV5-1 and J usage is TRBJ2-2, with D possibly matching TRBD2 (6 bases). V lost 0 bases to trimming and J lost 3 bases, with 12 bases between them. Looked up from germline, CDR1 is SGHRS and CDR2 is YFSETQ. CDR3 size: 16 residues. This chain's CDR3 is CASSLAGVGDTGELFF. The CDR3 nucleotides read TGCGCCAGCAGCTTGGCGGGAGTAGGGGACACCGGGGAGCTGTTTTTT.

The chain has TRBV23-1 and TRBJ2-7, with 14 positions matching TRBD2. TRBV23-1 is treated as an ORF (open reading frame) with a function not yet certain. V was pared by 4 bases and J by 4 bases, with 9 bases of the junction left unmatched. CDR3 length equals 17 residues. For the CDR3, the DNA is TGCGCCAGCAGTCGGGGCGGGACTAGCGGGGGACCGTACGAGCAGTACTTC. It encodes CASSRGGTSGGPYEQYF.

For the CDR3, the DNA is TGTGCCAGTAGTATAGCGGCAGGGGATTCCTACGAGCAGTACTTC. Translation gives CASSIAAGDSYEQYF. This chain joins TRBV19 and TRBJ2-7, with D maybe TRBD1 (6 bases). Germline lookup yields CDR1 LNHDA and CDR2 SQIVND (reference sequence). V was pared by 1 base and J by 1 base, with 11 bases between. The CDR3 totals 15 residues.

The chain is built from TRBV4-1 and TRBJ1-4; D is perhaps TRBD1 (6 bases). This CDR3 spans 16 amino acids. Germline V gives CDR1 MGHRA, CDR2 YSYEKL. The V end lost 2 bases, the J end lost 6 bases, and 16 bases lay between the germline ends. The CDR3 DNA is TGCGCCAGCAGCCAACCCTACAGGGAGAGGTATGAAAAACTGTTTTTT. It yields the protein CASSQPYRERYEKLFF.

The V gene is TRBV11-1, the J gene TRBJ1-6; tentatively, D is TRBD1 (6 bases). The CDR3 totals 16 residues. The ends were cut back, 4 bases at V and 6 bases at J, with 16 bases in the middle. Germline CDR1 SGHAT, CDR2 FQDESV (reference sequence). The CDR3 region has the DNA TGTGCCAGCAGCTCGGGACATTTTTTAAGTAATTCACCCCTCCACTTT. Translating it yields CASSSGHFLSNSPLHF.

This chain uses TRBV28 with TRBJ2-3; the match to TRBD2 covers 10 bases. Germline CDR1 is MDHEN and CDR2 is SYDVKM. The CDR3 runs to 16 residues. Trimming cost V 4 bases and J 2 bases; bases outside gene matches: 6. The CDR3 is CASSSYSGGHTDTQYF. CDR3 DNA: TGTGCCAGCAGTTCCTATAGCGGGGGGCACACAGATACGCAGTATTTT.